The rows below give T cell receptor beta chains drawn from one sample of a study of cytomegalovirus exposure and HLA in healthy donors. Sequencing used immunoSEQ multiplex PCR; TCRdb keeps in-frame clones, though not all of them. The data hold roughly 150,000 clones, with about 80% observed a single time. The sequencing input was PBMCs. The source is a woman aged 40 to 50 in good health and CMV-seropositive. CDR3s include the opening cysteine and the closing phenylalanine or tryptophan. The order of the fields is J gene, V gene, clone size, D gene, CDR3 DNA, CDR3 protein. The D gene is left open where the match is weak. Some rows mark clone size as missing; the rest say once, few, many or name a class of expanded clone.

j_gene: TRBJ1-1
v_gene: TRBV18
abundance: .
d_gene: .
CDR3nt: TGTGCCAGCTCACCAGGAGAGAACACTGAAGCTTTCTTT
CDR3aa: CASSPGENTEAFF

j_gene: TRBJ2-3
v_gene: TRBV6-5
abundance: .
d_gene: TRBD2
CDR3nt: TGTGCCAGCAGAGCGGGAGTCGCGGATACGCAGTATTTT
CDR3aa: CASRAGVADTQYF

j_gene: TRBJ2-3
v_gene: TRBV29-1
abundance: .
d_gene: TRBD2
CDR3nt: TGCAGCGTTGTCCCTAGCGGGAGCCTAGATACGCAGTATTTT
CDR3aa: CSVVPSGSLDTQYF

j_gene: TRBJ1-5
v_gene: TRBV28
abundance: .
d_gene: TRBD1
CDR3nt: TGTGCCAGCAGCTTCCGGGACAGGCATAGCAATCAGCCCCAGCATTTT
CDR3aa: CASSFRDRHSNQPQHF

j_gene: TRBJ2-1
v_gene: TRBV29-1
abundance: .
d_gene: .
CDR3nt: TGCAGCGTACTCAGGGGAAACGGGGAGCAGTTCTTC
CDR3aa: CSVLRGNGEQFF

j_gene: TRBJ2-3
v_gene: TRBV27
abundance: .
d_gene: TRBD2
CDR3nt: TGTGCCAGCAGTTCCCTCCGGAGTAGCGGGGTCTCGGCGGATACGCAGTATTTT
CDR3aa: CASSSLRSSGVSADTQYF

j_gene: TRBJ2-7
v_gene: TRBV11-2
abundance: .
d_gene: TRBD2
CDR3nt: TGTGCCAGCAGCACGCGGACTAGCGGGAGAGGCGAGCAGTACTTC
CDR3aa: CASSTRTSGRGEQYF

j_gene: TRBJ2-3
v_gene: TRBV6-5
abundance: .
d_gene: TRBD1
CDR3nt: TGTGCCAGCAGTTACTCAGGGACAGCTAGCACAGATACGCAGTATTTT
CDR3aa: CASSYSGTASTDTQYF

j_gene: TRBJ2-3
v_gene: TRBV19
abundance: .
d_gene: .
CDR3nt: TGTGCCAGTAGTATCTGGGCAGGGAGCACAGATACGCAGTATTTT
CDR3aa: CASSIWAGSTDTQYF

j_gene: TRBJ2-1
v_gene: TRBV18
abundance: .
d_gene: TRBD1
CDR3nt: TGTGCCAGCTCACCACTAAGGACAGGGGGCCGCAATGAGCAGTTCTTC
CDR3aa: CASSPLRTGGRNEQFF

j_gene: TRBJ2-1
v_gene: TRBV5-1
abundance: .
d_gene: TRBD2
CDR3nt: TGCGCCAGCAGCTCCGGGACTAGCGGGTACAATGAGCAGTTCTTC
CDR3aa: CASSSGTSGYNEQFF

j_gene: TRBJ2-4
v_gene: TRBV5-1
abundance: .
d_gene: .
CDR3nt: TGCGCCAGCAGCAGGAATACAGCCATAAACATTCAGTACTTC
CDR3aa: CASSRNTAINIQYF

j_gene: TRBJ1-3
v_gene: TRBV7-6
abundance: .
d_gene: .
CDR3nt: TGTGCCAGCAGCTTAAGCGGAAACACCATATATTTT
CDR3aa: CASSLSGNTIYF

j_gene: TRBJ2-7
v_gene: TRBV7-9
abundance: .
d_gene: TRBD1
CDR3nt: TGTGCCAGCAGCTTTAGGACAGGGGGTACCGAGCAGTACTTC
CDR3aa: CASSFRTGGTEQYF

j_gene: TRBJ1-5
v_gene: TRBV5-1
abundance: once
d_gene: .
CDR3nt: TGCGCCAGCAGCTCTTGGGGCCCGTATAGCAATCAGCCCCAGCATTTT
CDR3aa: CASSSWGPYSNQPQHF

j_gene: TRBJ1-1
v_gene: TRBV2
abundance: .
d_gene: .
CDR3nt: TGTGCCAGCACGTACGGGAACACTGAAGCTTTCTTT
CDR3aa: CASTYGNTEAFF

j_gene: TRBJ2-2
v_gene: TRBV18
abundance: few
d_gene: .
CDR3nt: TGTGCCAGCTCACAGAGGGCCGGGGAGCTGTTTTTT
CDR3aa: CASSQRAGELFF

j_gene: TRBJ2-2
v_gene: TRBV19
abundance: once
d_gene: TRBD2
CDR3nt: TGTGCCAGTGAGGGGCAGCCGGGACTAGCGGGGCAGAACACCGGGGAGCTGTTTTTT
CDR3aa: CASEGQPGLAGQNTGELFF

j_gene: TRBJ2-3
v_gene: TRBV10-1
abundance: .
d_gene: .
CDR3nt: TGCGCCAGCAGAGGGACTCCCCTTACAGATACGCAGTATTTT
CDR3aa: CASRGTPLTDTQYF

j_gene: TRBJ1-2
v_gene: TRBV5-4
abundance: .
d_gene: .
CDR3nt: TGTGCCAGCAGTCCCTCGCTGTGGACAGAGACGTATGGCTACACCTTC
CDR3aa: CASSPSLWTETYGYTF

j_gene: TRBJ1-4
v_gene: TRBV6-5
abundance: .
d_gene: .
CDR3nt: TGTGCCAGCAGCCCCGGGGGGGGCGAAGAAAAACTGTTTTTT
CDR3aa: CASSPGGGEEKLFF

j_gene: TRBJ1-1
v_gene: TRBV14
abundance: .
d_gene: .
CDR3nt: TGTGCCAGCAGCCAGGGGCCATCCTACACTGAAGCTTTCTTT
CDR3aa: CASSQGPSYTEAFF

j_gene: TRBJ1-5
v_gene: TRBV6-6
abundance: .
d_gene: .
CDR3nt: TGTGCCAGCAGTCCCTCGCGGGGTTTTAGCAATCAGCCCCAGCATTTT
CDR3aa: CASSPSRGFSNQPQHF

j_gene: TRBJ2-7
v_gene: TRBV28
abundance: .
d_gene: TRBD1
CDR3nt: TGTGCCAGCAGTTTCTCCGGGACAGTCTACGAGCAGTACTTC
CDR3aa: CASSFSGTVYEQYF

j_gene: TRBJ2-5
v_gene: TRBV5-1
abundance: .
d_gene: TRBD1
CDR3nt: TGCGCCAGCAGGACCGGGACAGCCCAAGAGACCCAGTACTTC
CDR3aa: CASRTGTAQETQYF

j_gene: TRBJ2-3
v_gene: TRBV11-3
abundance: few
d_gene: TRBD2
CDR3nt: TGTGCCAGCCTACACCACGTAGCGGGAGTGAGGCCAGATACGCAGTATTTT
CDR3aa: CASLHHVAGVRPDTQYF

j_gene: TRBJ2-5
v_gene: TRBV14
abundance: .
d_gene: TRBD2
CDR3nt: TGTGCCAGCAGCCCTCGGACTAGCGGGAGGCTCCTTGGGGAGACCCAGTACTTC
CDR3aa: CASSPRTSGRLLGETQYF

j_gene: TRBJ1-5
v_gene: TRBV23-1
abundance: .
d_gene: .
CDR3nt: TGCGCCAGCAGTCAATTTCAGGGTTTCTATAGCAATCAGCCCCAGCATTTT
CDR3aa: CASSQFQGFYSNQPQHF